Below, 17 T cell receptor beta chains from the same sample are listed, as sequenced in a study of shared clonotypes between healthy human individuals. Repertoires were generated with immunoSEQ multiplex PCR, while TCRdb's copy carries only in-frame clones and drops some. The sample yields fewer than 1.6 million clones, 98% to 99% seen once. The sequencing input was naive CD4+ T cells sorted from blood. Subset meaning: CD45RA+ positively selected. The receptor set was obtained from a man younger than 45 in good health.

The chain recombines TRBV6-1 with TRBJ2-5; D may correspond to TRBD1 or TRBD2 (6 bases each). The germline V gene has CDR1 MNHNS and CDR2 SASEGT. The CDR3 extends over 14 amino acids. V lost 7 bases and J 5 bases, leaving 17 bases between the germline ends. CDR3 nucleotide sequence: TGTGCCAGCATTTCGAGAGGGGGGCTCGAGACCCAGTACTTC. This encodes CASISRGGLETQYF.

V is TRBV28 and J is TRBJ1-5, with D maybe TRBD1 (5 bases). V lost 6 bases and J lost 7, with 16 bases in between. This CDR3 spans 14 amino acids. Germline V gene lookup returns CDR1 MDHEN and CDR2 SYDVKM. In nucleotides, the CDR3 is TGTGCCAGCAGCCCCGGGGGGATCGGGCAGCCCCAGCATTTT. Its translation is CASSPGGIGQPQHF.

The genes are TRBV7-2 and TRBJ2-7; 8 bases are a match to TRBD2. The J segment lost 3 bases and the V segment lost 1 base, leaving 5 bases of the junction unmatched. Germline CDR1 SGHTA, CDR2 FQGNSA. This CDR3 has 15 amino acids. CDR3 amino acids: CASSLEAGVNYEQYF. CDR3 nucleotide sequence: TGTGCCAGCAGCTTAGAAGCGGGAGTTAACTACGAGCAGTACTTC.

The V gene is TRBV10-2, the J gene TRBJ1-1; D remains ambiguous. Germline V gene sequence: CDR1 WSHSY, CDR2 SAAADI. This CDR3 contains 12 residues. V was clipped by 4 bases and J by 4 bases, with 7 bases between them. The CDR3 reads CASSAGGTEAFF. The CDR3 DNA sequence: TGCGCCAGCAGTGCGGGCGGCACTGAAGCTTTCTTT.

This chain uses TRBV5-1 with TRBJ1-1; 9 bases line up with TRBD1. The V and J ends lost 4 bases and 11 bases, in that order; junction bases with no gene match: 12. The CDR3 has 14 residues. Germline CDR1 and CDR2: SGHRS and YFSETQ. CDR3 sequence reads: CASSLGQGGLGAFF. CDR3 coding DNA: TGCGCCAGCAGCCTGGGACAGGGTGGACTTGGGGCTTTCTTT.

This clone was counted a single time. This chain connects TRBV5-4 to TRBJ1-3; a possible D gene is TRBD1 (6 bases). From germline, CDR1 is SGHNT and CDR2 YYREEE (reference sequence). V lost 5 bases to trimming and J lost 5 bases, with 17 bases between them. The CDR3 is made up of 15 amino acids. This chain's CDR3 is CASRDLGGRRNTIYF. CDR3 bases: TGTGCCAGCAGGGATCTAGGGGGACGAAGAAACACCATATATTTT.

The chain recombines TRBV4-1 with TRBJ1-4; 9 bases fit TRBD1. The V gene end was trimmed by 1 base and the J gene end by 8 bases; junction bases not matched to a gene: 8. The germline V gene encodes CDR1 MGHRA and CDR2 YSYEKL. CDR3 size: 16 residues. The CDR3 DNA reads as TGCGCCAGCAGCCAAGCGGACAGGGGCCGAGGGGAAAAACTGTTTTTT. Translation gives CASSQADRGRGEKLFF.

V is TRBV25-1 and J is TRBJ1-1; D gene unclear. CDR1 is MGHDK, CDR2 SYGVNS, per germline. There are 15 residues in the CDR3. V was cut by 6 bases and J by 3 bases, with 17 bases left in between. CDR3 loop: CASSPMGVADTEAFF. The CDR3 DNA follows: TGTGCCAGCAGCCCGATGGGAGTTGCGGACACTGAAGCTTTCTTT.

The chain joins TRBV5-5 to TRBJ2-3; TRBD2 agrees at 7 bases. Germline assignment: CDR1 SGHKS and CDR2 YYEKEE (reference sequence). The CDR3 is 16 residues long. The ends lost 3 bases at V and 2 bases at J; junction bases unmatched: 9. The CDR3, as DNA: TGTGCCAGCAGCTCCTCTGCTGGGGGGGTCACAGATACGCAGTATTTT. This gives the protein CASSSSAGGVTDTQYF.

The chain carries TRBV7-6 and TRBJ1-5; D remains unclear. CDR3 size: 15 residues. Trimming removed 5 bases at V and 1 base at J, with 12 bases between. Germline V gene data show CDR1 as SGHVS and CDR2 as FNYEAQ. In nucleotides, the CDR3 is TGTGCCAGCAGCCTAGGGATGGGAAGCAATCAGCCCCAGCATTTT. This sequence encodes CASSLGMGSNQPQHF.

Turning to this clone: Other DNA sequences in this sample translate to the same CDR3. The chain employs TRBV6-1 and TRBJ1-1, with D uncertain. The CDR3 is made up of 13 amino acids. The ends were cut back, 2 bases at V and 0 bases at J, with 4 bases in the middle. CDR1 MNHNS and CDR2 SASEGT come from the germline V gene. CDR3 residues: CASSEKMNTEAFF. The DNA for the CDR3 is TGTGCCAGCAGTGAAAAGATGAACACTGAAGCTTTCTTT.

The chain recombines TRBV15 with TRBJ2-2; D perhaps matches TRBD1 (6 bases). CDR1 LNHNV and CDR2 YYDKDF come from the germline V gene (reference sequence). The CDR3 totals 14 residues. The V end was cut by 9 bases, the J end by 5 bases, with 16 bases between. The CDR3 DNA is TGTGCCACTAGTCCGGGACAAAGGACCGGGGAGCTGTTTTTT. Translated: CATSPGQRTGELFF.

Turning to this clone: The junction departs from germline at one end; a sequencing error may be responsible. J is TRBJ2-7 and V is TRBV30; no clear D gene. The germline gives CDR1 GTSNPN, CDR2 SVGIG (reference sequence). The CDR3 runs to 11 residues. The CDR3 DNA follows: TGTGCCTGGAGTACGCAGCAGGTTGTTGGATTC. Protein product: CAWSTQQVVGF. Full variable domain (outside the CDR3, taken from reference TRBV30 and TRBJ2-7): SQTIHQWPATLVQPVGSPLSLECTVEGTSNPNLYWYRQAAGRGLQLLFYSVGIGQISSEVPQNLSASRPQDRQFILSSKKLLLSDSGFYLCAWSTQQVVGFGPGTRLTVT.

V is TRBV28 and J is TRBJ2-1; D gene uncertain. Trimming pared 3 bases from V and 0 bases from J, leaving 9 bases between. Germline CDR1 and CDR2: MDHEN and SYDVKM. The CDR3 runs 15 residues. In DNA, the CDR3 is TGTGCCAGCAGTTTGGTCGGATACTCCTACAATGAGCAGTTCTTC. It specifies CASSLVGYSYNEQFF.

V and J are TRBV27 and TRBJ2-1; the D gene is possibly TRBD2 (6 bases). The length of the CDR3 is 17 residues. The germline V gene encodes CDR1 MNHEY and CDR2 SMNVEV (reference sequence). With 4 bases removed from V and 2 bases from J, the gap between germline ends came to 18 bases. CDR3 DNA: TGTGCCAGCAGTTCTCGAACTAGCTACGTGGCCTACAATGAGCAGTTCTTC. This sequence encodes CASSSRTSYVAYNEQFF.

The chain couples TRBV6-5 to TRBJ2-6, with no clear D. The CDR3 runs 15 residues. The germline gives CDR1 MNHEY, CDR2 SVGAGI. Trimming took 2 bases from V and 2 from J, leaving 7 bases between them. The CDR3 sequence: CASSYIRAGANVLTF. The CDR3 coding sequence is TGTGCCAGCAGTTACATCCGGGCTGGGGCCAACGTCCTGACTTTC.

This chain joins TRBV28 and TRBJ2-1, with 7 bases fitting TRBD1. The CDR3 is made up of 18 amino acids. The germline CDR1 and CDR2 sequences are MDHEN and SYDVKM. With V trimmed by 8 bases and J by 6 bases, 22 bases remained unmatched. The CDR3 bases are TGTGCCAGCCTAGATTTCAGGGGGAGTGTACCCACCCGCAATGAGCAGTTCTTC. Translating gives CASLDFRGSVPTRNEQFF. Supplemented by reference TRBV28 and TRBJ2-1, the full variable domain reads DVKVTQSSRYLVKRTGEKVFLECVQDMDHENMFWYRQDPGLGLRLIYFSYDVKMKEKGDIPEGYSVSREKKERFSLILESASTNQTSMYLCASLDFRGSVPTRNEQFFGPGTRLTVL.